This note documents a single TCR beta chain sequence. Original data processing: Cell counts per sample came from amplifying reference gene primers. Here immunoSEQ multiplex PCR was the method, and the copy in TCRdb shows in-frame clones only, minus some. Clone size and V and J calls were adopted from that table, with D and trimming inferred from the DNA. The table includes 95,000 to 150,000 clones, about 80% detected once. The data originate from a study of blood T cell repertoires in COVID-19. In the study overall: Collection of acute and convalescent COVID-19 samples took place in the United States, Italy and Spain. PBMCs, B-cell-depleted T cells, or T cells provided the cDNA or gDNA that made up the material.

The V and J ends lost 5 bases and 4 bases, in that order; junction bases with no gene match: 8. CDR3 size: 16 residues. Germline assignment: CDR1 SEHNR and CDR2 FQNEAQ (reference sequence). The receptor comes from a woman aged 45 to 65 with acute or convalescent COVID-19. Sequenced sample: peripheral blood. The chain uses TRBV7-9 and TRBJ1-2, with 12 bases that match TRBD1. The CDR3 DNA is TGTGCCAGCAGCAGAGACCTGGGACAGGGGGCCTATGGCTACACCTTC. It encodes CASSRDLGQGAYGYTF.